The 27 T cell receptor beta chains presented below share a single source sample, sequenced in a study of T-cell memory formation after mild COVID-19 listed by TCRdb under 2021. The protocol used for the library was 5' RACE. Instrument on record: Illumina NovaSeq 6000. Clones were called with MiXCR by TCRdb after fastp trimmed the public reads at Q25, and only in-frame beta chains were retained. Each record represents a unique CDR3 protein, reported with the most common genes and DNA among its rows. Here the sample has more than 300,000 distinct CDR3 sequences; around 20% occur a single time. The ten largest clones represent around 20% of the sample. Source material: PBMCs or a T cell subset sorted from them (not recorded which). These receptors came from a man aged 18 to 30 who had mild COVID-19 (a few samples of this study predate the infection). The sample titles of this study are shuffled in the database, so cell type and time point are left out; the donor was told from shared clones.

This clonotype was detected only a few times. The V gene is TRBV4-3, the J gene TRBJ2-2; D call uncertain. Germline V lookup: CDR1 LGHNA, CDR2 YSLEER. This CDR3 contains 14 residues. The V and J ends lost 1 base and 5 bases respectively, with 8 bases between them. The CDR3 sequence is CASSQARATGELFF. The CDR3 DNA reads as TGCGCCAGCAGCCAAGCTAGGGCTACCGGGGAGCTGTTTTTT.

The CDR3, as DNA: TGTGCCAGCAGCTCTACAACCGCGGCTGGGATGTTGAGTTCACCCCTCCACTTT. Encoded protein: CASSSTTAAGMLSSPLHF. The V and J genes are TRBV5-6 and TRBJ1-6; D call uncertain. CDR1 is SGHDT and CDR2 is YYEEEE in the germline V gene. Trimming removed 3 bases at V and 9 bases at J, with 25 bases between. This CDR3 has 18 amino acids.

The chain combines TRBV11-2 with TRBJ2-7, with D hard to call. V was trimmed by 3 bases and J by 2 bases, leaving 8 bases between them. The germline gives CDR1 SGHAT, CDR2 FQNNGV. The CDR3 consists of 13 residues. CDR3 sequence reads: CASSFWQAYEQYF. CDR3 DNA sequence: TGTGCCAGCAGCTTCTGGCAGGCCTACGAGCAGTACTTC. Supplemented by reference TRBV11-2 and TRBJ2-7, the full variable domain reads EAGVAQSPRYKIIEKRQSVAFWCNPISGHATLYWYQQILGQGPKLLIQFQNNGVVDDSQLPKDRFSAERLKGVDSTLKIQPAKLEDSAVYLCASSFWQAYEQYFGPGTRLTVT.

This clonotype has only a few counts. The chain has TRBV28 and TRBJ2-7, with 8 bases lining up with TRBD2. This CDR3 contains 14 residues. The V segment lost 2 bases and the J segment 6 bases; nucleotides outside the gene matches: 6. From germline, CDR1 is MDHEN and CDR2 SYDVKM. CDR3 in amino acids: CASSLAGLGTEQYV. The CDR3 nucleotides read TGTGCCAGCAGTTTAGCGGGACTAGGGACCGAGCAGTACGTC.

This clonotype has a count of ten or more. The V gene is TRBV6-6, the J gene TRBJ2-3, with TRBD2 matching 9 bases. Germline assignment: CDR1 MNHNY and CDR2 SVGAGI (reference sequence). The V segment lost 6 bases and the J segment 1 base; nucleotides outside the gene matches: 8. The CDR3 runs to 16 residues. DNA for the CDR3: TGTGCCAGCAGATCCGGTCTAGCGGGGCGCACAGATACGCAGTATTTT. Encoded protein: CASRSGLAGRTDTQYF.

This chain joins TRBV2 and TRBJ2-7; no clear D. The CDR3 totals 13 residues. Germline values: CDR1 SNHLY, CDR2 FYNNEI. The V gene lost 5 bases and the J gene lost 7 bases, with 15 bases spanning the gap. CDR3: CASSYTQDLEQYV. The CDR3 coding sequence is TGTGCCAGCAGTTATACTCAAGATTTGGAGCAGTACGTC.

A few counts support this clonotype. The chain employs TRBV5-1 and TRBJ1-6; unclear D gene. Trimming removed 0 bases at V and 0 bases at J, with 7 bases between. Germline V gives CDR1 SGHRS, CDR2 YFSETQ. The CDR3 contains 16 residues. The CDR3 DNA reads as TGCGCCAGCAGCTTGGGGAAGAGCTCCTATAATTCACCCCTCCACTTT. Protein sequence: CASSLGKSSYNSPLHF.

The genes are TRBV7-9 and TRBJ2-2, with a tentative D call TRBD1 (5 bases). This CDR3 has 13 amino acids. Germline assignment: CDR1 SEHNR and CDR2 FQNEAQ (reference sequence). Between the trimmed V and J ends, which lost 2 bases and 6 bases, there was a span of 7 bases. CDR3 nucleotide sequence: TGTGCCAGCAGCTTATTGACAGCCGGGGAGCTGTTTTTT. This gives the protein CASSLLTAGELFF.

The rearrangement joins TRBV7-9 to TRBJ1-5, with TRBD1 matching 9 bases. CDR1 and CDR2 from the germline V gene are SEHNR and FQNEAQ (reference sequence). V gave up 5 bases and J gave up 6 bases; unmatched junction bases: 8. The CDR3 has 15 amino acids. CDR3 DNA: TGTGCCAGCAGCGGGGGGACAGGGCAGGGTCAGCCCCAGCATTTT. This translates into CASSGGTGQGQPQHF. Together with reference TRBV7-9 and TRBJ1-5, the CDR3 gives the full variable domain: DTGVSQNPRHKITKRGQNVTFRCDPISEHNRLYWYRQTLGQGPEFLTYFQNEAQLEKSRLLSDRFSAERPKGSFSTLEIQRTEQGDSAMYLCASSGGTGQGQPQHFGDGTRLSIL.

This clonotype showed up just a few times. The chain employs TRBV24-1 and TRBJ1-2; maybe TRBD1 (5 bases). This CDR3 region has 14 residues. V lost 0 bases and J 7 bases, leaving 11 bases between the germline ends. From germline, CDR1 is KGHDR and CDR2 SFDVKD. DNA of the CDR3: TGTGCCACCAGTGATTTGCAAGCTGGGGGTGGCTACACCTTC. Protein sequence: CATSDLQAGGGYTF.

This clonotype was observed a handful of times. J is TRBJ1-2 and V is TRBV6-5, with TRBD1 as a possible D gene (5 bases). The CDR3 spans 15 residues. Germline-derived CDR1 and CDR2 are MNHEY and SVGAGI. Trimming took off 0 bases at V and 8 bases at J, with 16 bases between the two ends. The CDR3 region has the DNA TGTGCCAGCAGTTACTCGAGACGGGGGGTGGAAGGCTACACCTTC. Amino acid sequence: CASSYSRRGVEGYTF.

The chain carries TRBV4-1 and TRBJ2-3; 8 bases are shared with TRBD1. CDR1 is MGHRA, CDR2 YSYEKL, per germline. V shed 3 bases and J 0 bases; nucleotides not matched to a gene: 5. The CDR3 loop spans 16 amino acids. The CDR3 DNA sequence: TGCGCCAGCAGCCACCAGACAGGGGATAGCACAGATACGCAGTATTTT. This encodes CASSHQTGDSTDTQYF.

The V call is TRBV27, the J call TRBJ2-5; D possibly uses TRBD1 or TRBD2 (5 bases each). Germline CDR1 is MNHEY and CDR2 is SMNVEV (reference sequence). This CDR3 has 15 amino acids. The V and J ends lost 5 bases and 5 bases respectively, with 18 bases between them. The CDR3 sequence: CASSISKGRWETQYF. The CDR3 DNA is TGTGCCAGCAGTATCTCGAAGGGACGTTGGGAGACCCAGTACTTC.

V gene TRBV11-2 combines with J gene TRBJ1-1; the D gene is possibly TRBD1 (5 bases). Between the trimmed V and J ends, which lost 2 bases and 5 bases, there was a span of 15 bases. The CDR3 totals 15 residues. Germline V lookup: CDR1 SGHAT, CDR2 FQNNGV. The CDR3 is CASSLIGGWTTEAFF. The CDR3 DNA reads TGTGCCAGCAGCTTAATCGGGGGTTGGACAACTGAAGCTTTCTTT. The full variable domain, with the rest looked up from reference TRBV11-2 and TRBJ1-1, is EAGVAQSPRYKIIEKRQSVAFWCNPISGHATLYWYQQILGQGPKLLIQFQNNGVVDDSQLPKDRFSAERLKGVDSTLKIQPAKLEDSAVYLCASSLIGGWTTEAFFGQGTRLTVV.

At least ten counts were recorded for this clonotype. The rearrangement joins TRBV7-2 to TRBJ2-5, with 8 bases identical to TRBD1. Trimming cost V 5 bases and J 2 bases; bases outside gene matches: 1. Germline V CDR1 and CDR2: SGHTA, FQGNSA. This CDR3 has 13 amino acids. The CDR3: CASSRDRQETQYF. In DNA, the CDR3 is TGTGCCAGCAGCCGGGACAGGCAAGAGACCCAGTACTTC.

This clonotype was seen only a few times. The chain uses TRBV21-1 and TRBJ1-2. TRBV21-1 represents a pseudogene. CDR3 length: 17 residues. The CDR3 sequence: CASSKCHLVETNYGYTF. DNA of the CDR3: TGTGCCAGCAGCAAATGCCACTTAGTAGAGACTAACTATGGCTACACCTTC.

The V gene is TRBV4-2, the J gene TRBJ2-6; no clear D. This CDR3 is built from 16 residues. CDR1 and CDR2 (germline): LGHNA, YNFKEQ. V dropped 0 bases and J dropped 0 bases, with 6 bases sitting between them. This CDR3 reads CASSQDINSGANVLTF. The CDR3 DNA follows: TGTGCCAGCAGCCAAGACATCAACTCTGGGGCCAACGTCCTGACTTTC.

This clonotype has only a few counts. The chain is built from TRBV7-2 and TRBJ1-6; D gene uncertain. Germline loops: CDR1 SGHTA, CDR2 FQGNSA. This CDR3 is 13 amino acids long. V lost 3 bases and J lost 7, with 7 bases in between. The DNA of the CDR3 is TGTGCCAGCAGCTTCGCAGAAAATTCACCCCTCCACTTT. It codes for CASSFAENSPLHF.

This clonotype was seen more than once but under ten times. The chain uses TRBV28 and TRBJ2-7, with D possibly matching TRBD1 (5 bases). The V gene lost 5 bases and the J gene lost 1 base, with 12 bases spanning the gap. This CDR3 has 14 residues. Per germline, CDR1 MDHEN and CDR2 SYDVKM. The chain's CDR3 is CASSPPGNSYEQYV. The CDR3, as DNA: TGTGCCAGCAGTCCCCCAGGGAATTCCTACGAGCAGTACGTC.

This rearrangement joins TRBV5-1 to TRBJ2-7; maybe TRBD2 (5 bases). The germline V gene has CDR1 SGHRS and CDR2 YFSETQ. This CDR3 has 16 residues. The V end lost 4 bases, the J end lost 2 bases, and 19 bases lay between the germline ends. The CDR3 DNA is TGCGCCAGCAGCCCGGGTTCGCCCCTCGGGGCCTACGAGCAGTACGTC. This codes for CASSPGSPLGAYEQYV.

This clonotype was observed a handful of times. The chain uses TRBV5-6 and TRBJ2-7, with 10 bases fitting TRBD1. The CDR3 is 14 amino acids. CDR1 and CDR2 from the germline V gene are SGHDT and YYEEEE. With 3 bases clipped from V and 6 bases from J, the junction kept 6 bases outside the gene matches. The CDR3 DNA is TGTGCCAGCAGCTCAGGGACAGGGGTGGCCGAGCAGTACGTC. It is translated as CASSSGTGVAEQYV.

This sequence joins TRBV7-6 and TRBJ2-5; TRBD2 is a possible D gene (5 bases). V was clipped by 5 bases and J by 5 bases, with 15 bases between them. Germline lookup yields CDR1 SGHVS and CDR2 FNYEAQ. The CDR3 contains 14 residues. CDR3 coding DNA: TGTGCCAGCAGCATCGGGGTTAGATGGGAGACCCAGTACTTC. Translation gives CASSIGVRWETQYF.

This clonotype turned up a few times. The chain combines TRBV6-2 or TRBV6-3 with TRBJ2-7, with 7 bases that match TRBD2. Germline CDR1 MNHEY, CDR2 SVGEGT. Unmatched junction bases numbered 9, after V lost 7 bases and J lost 0 bases. The CDR3 loop spans 15 amino acids. CDR3 sequence reads: CASTPSGMFSYEQYF. The CDR3 nucleotides read TGTGCCAGCACCCCGAGCGGGATGTTCTCCTACGAGCAGTACTTC.

This rearrangement joins TRBV7-6 to TRBJ2-7; 13 positions agree with TRBD2. The V gene's germline CDR1 is SGHVS and CDR2 FNYEAQ. This CDR3 is built from 15 residues. Unmatched junction bases numbered 5, after V lost 5 bases and J lost 4 bases. CDR3 residues: CASSGRTSGGYEQYF. The CDR3, as DNA: TGTGCCAGCAGCGGGCGGACTAGCGGGGGTTACGAGCAGTACTTC.

V is TRBV4-1 and J is TRBJ1-2; no firm D call. Per germline, CDR1 MGHRA and CDR2 YSYEKL. The ends were cut back, 1 base at V and 4 bases at J, with 16 bases in the middle. The CDR3 sequence is 16 residues long. The CDR3 nucleotides read TGCGCCAGCAGCCAAGGGAGTGAGGGATCGGGCTATGGCTACACCTTC. Translating gives CASSQGSEGSGYGYTF.

The sample holds many counts of this clonotype. This sequence joins TRBV5-1 and TRBJ2-1; the match to TRBD2 covers 11 bases. The CDR3 length is 16 residues. J was trimmed by 0 bases and V by 3 bases; bases with no gene match: 2. In germline, CDR1 is SGHRS, CDR2 YFSETQ. CDR3 region: CASSSGLADSYNEQFF. CDR3 nucleotides: TGCGCCAGCAGCTCGGGACTAGCGGACTCCTACAATGAGCAGTTCTTC.

The V call is TRBV24-1, the J call TRBJ2-5; D is tentatively TRBD1 or TRBD2 (5 bases each). CDR1 is KGHDR and CDR2 is SFDVKD in the germline V gene. V shed 4 bases and J shed 5 bases, with 16 bases lying between them. The CDR3 is 15 residues long. The CDR3 DNA follows: TGTGCCACCAGTGAGCGGACTTCCTGGGGGGAGACCCAGTACTTC. Encoded protein: CATSERTSWGETQYF.